The 22 T cell receptor beta chains given below trace back to one sample, sequenced in a study of shared clonotypes between healthy human individuals (dated by TCRdb to about 2020). Library method: the immunoSEQ multiplex PCR assay. The source is immuneACCESS, and TCRdb retained only in-frame sequences with V and J called. Part of the clones is not carried over; for the studies checked, unresolved V genes explain less than half of this, and the remainder is unexplained. For this sample the table gives 450,000 to 600,000 clones, of which roughly 85% were detected only once. Around 12% of the sample goes to the ten largest clones. The specimen was PBMCs. These receptors all stem from a woman in her 40s in good health. Some clones in this sample may be carry-over from other donors' samples.

The chain links TRBV5-6 to TRBJ2-7; D is perhaps TRBD2 (6 bases). V was cut by 4 bases and J by 2 bases, with 13 bases left in between. CDR1 is SGHDT, CDR2 YYEEEE, per germline. The CDR3 length is 14 residues. The CDR3 DNA reads as TGTGCCAGCAGCCTACGGGACTCAGCCTACGAGCAGTACTTC. This translates into CASSLRDSAYEQYF.

The chain recombines TRBV5-1 with TRBJ2-7; tentative D call: TRBD1 (6 bases). The ends were cut back, 3 bases at V and 4 bases at J, with 14 bases in the middle. Germline V gives CDR1 SGHRS, CDR2 YFSETQ. This CDR3 is 14 amino acids long. This CDR3 reads CASSSGQSLYEQYF. In DNA, the CDR3 is TGCGCCAGCAGCTCCGGACAGAGCCTATACGAGCAGTACTTC.

The chain has TRBV11-3 and TRBJ2-7, with TRBD2 matching over 8 bases. The germline V gene has CDR1 SGHNT and CDR2 YENEEA. The CDR3 loop spans 16 amino acids. V was clipped by 5 bases and J by 6 bases; unmatched bases: 15. The CDR3 is CASSIPPGGRACEQYF. The CDR3 DNA reads as TGTGCCAGCAGCATACCTCCGGGAGGGAGGGCCTGCGAGCAGTACTTC.

V gene TRBV4-2 combines with J gene TRBJ2-2, with D tentatively TRBD2 (6 bases). CDR1 LGHNA and CDR2 YNFKEQ come from the germline V gene. This CDR3 comprises 14 residues. Deletions cut 4 bases from V and 6 bases from J, with 12 bases between. DNA for the CDR3: TGTGCCAGCAGCCCATGGTGGGAGGCCGGGGAGCTGTTTTTT. Protein: CASSPWWEAGELFF.

This chain connects TRBV18 to TRBJ2-3; D not certain. V was trimmed by 2 bases and J by 2 bases, leaving 14 bases between them. CDR1 is KGHSH and CDR2 is LQKENI in the germline V gene. This CDR3 region has 16 residues. CDR3 region: CASSPGPGWSTDTQYF. The CDR3 DNA reads as TGTGCCAGCTCACCAGGACCCGGGTGGTCCACAGATACGCAGTATTTT.

This sequence joins TRBV7-8 and TRBJ1-1; 8 positions agree with TRBD1. Unmatched junction bases numbered 9, after V lost 2 bases and J lost 4 bases. This CDR3 contains 16 residues. In germline, CDR1 is SGHVS, CDR2 FQNEAQ. CDR3 nucleotide sequence: TGTGCCAGCAGCTTAAGGTTCAGGGGGCGAGTCACTGAAGCTTTCTTT. Protein sequence: CASSLRFRGRVTEAFF.

The chain is built from TRBV10-3 and TRBJ2-7; D is tentatively TRBD1 or TRBD2 (6 bases each). Trimming removed 2 bases at V and 7 bases at J, with 12 bases between. There are 13 residues in the CDR3. The germline V gene encodes CDR1 ENHRY and CDR2 SYGVKD. The CDR3 loop reads CAISEGQTREQYF. The CDR3 DNA reads as TGTGCCATCAGTGAGGGACAGACTAGGGAGCAGTACTTC.

This clone has a single count. The gene calls are TRBV5-1 and TRBJ2-5; 13 nucleotides agree with TRBD2. Germline CDR1 reads SGHRS; CDR2 reads YFSETQ. This CDR3 has 16 residues. With V trimmed by 3 bases and J by 5 bases, 7 bases remained unmatched. The chain's CDR3 is CASSWGLAGLGETQYF. The CDR3 nucleotides read TGCGCCAGCAGCTGGGGACTAGCGGGACTAGGTGAGACCCAGTACTTC.

This rearrangement joins TRBV7-3 to TRBJ2-7; 10 nucleotides line up with TRBD2. Unmatched junction bases numbered 8, after V lost 5 bases and J lost 7 bases. The CDR3 has 14 amino acids. From germline, CDR1 is SGHTA and CDR2 FQGTGA. The CDR3 coding sequence is TGTGCCAGCAGCCGAGACACTAGCGGGGAGGAGCAGTACTTC. Residues: CASSRDTSGEEQYF.

The V and J genes are TRBV11-2 and TRBJ2-2; unclear D gene. V shed 4 bases and J shed 4 bases, with 19 bases lying between them. CDR1 and CDR2 from the germline V gene are SGHAT and FQNNGV. This CDR3 spans 17 amino acids. CDR3 loop: CASSSQPAFAGTGELFF. DNA for the CDR3: TGTGCCAGCAGCTCGCAACCTGCATTCGCAGGCACCGGGGAGCTGTTTTTT.

Note on this clone: The sample holds other DNA sequences that translate to the same CDR3. The chain carries TRBV18 and TRBJ2-3; 11 bases match TRBD2. Germline CDR1 and CDR2: KGHSH and LQKENI. The CDR3 runs to 15 residues. J was trimmed by 3 bases and V by 6 bases; bases with no gene match: 5. The CDR3 sequence: CASSPTSGETDTQYF. CDR3 DNA: TGTGCCAGCTCCCCGACTAGCGGGGAAACAGATACGCAGTATTTT.

Regarding this clone: This sample includes further DNA sequences coding for the same CDR3. The V call is TRBV2, the J call TRBJ2-7; D not certain. V was cut by 1 base and J by 4 bases, with 2 bases left in between. The CDR3 is 11 residues long. Germline loops: CDR1 SNHLY, CDR2 FYNNEI. The CDR3 DNA is TGTGCCAGCAGTGAAGGATACGAGCAGTACTTC. Translation gives CASSEGYEQYF.

V gene TRBV30 combines with J gene TRBJ1-4; possible D gene TRBD1, 5 bases. This CDR3 has 11 residues. V dropped 5 bases and J dropped 11 bases, with 12 bases sitting between them. Per the germline V gene, CDR1 is GTSNPN and CDR2 is SVGIG (reference sequence). The CDR3 loop is CAWAGGGKLFF. DNA of the CDR3: TGTGCCTGGGCCGGTGGGGGGAAACTGTTTTTT.

This clone was seen at least ten times. The rearrangement joins TRBV10-3 to TRBJ2-1; 8 bases are a match to TRBD2. CDR1 is ENHRY, CDR2 SYGVKD, per germline. V dropped 11 bases and J dropped 5; count of bases not matched to a gene: 14. This CDR3 is built from 15 residues. The CDR3: CAALSGAGFDNEQFF. In DNA, the CDR3 is TGTGCCGCCCTTAGCGGGGCGGGTTTCGACAATGAGCAGTTCTTC.

The genes are TRBV25-1 and TRBJ1-1; D unresolved. CDR1 and CDR2 from the germline V gene are MGHDK and SYGVNS. The CDR3 extends over 12 amino acids. The germline V and J ends were trimmed by 4 bases and 1 base, with 4 bases remaining between them. The CDR3 loop is CASSAGNTEAFF. In DNA, the CDR3 is TGTGCCAGCAGTGCTGGGAACACTGAAGCTTTCTTT.

This clone was counted once. The V and J genes are TRBV7-9 and TRBJ1-2; no clear D gene. Per the germline V gene, CDR1 is SEHNR and CDR2 is FQNEAQ (reference sequence). This CDR3 contains 13 residues. The V gene lost 5 bases and the J gene lost 6 bases, with 13 bases spanning the gap. The CDR3 DNA follows: TGTGCCAGCAGCCAAAATAGGGTCGATGGCTACACCTTC. This translates into CASSQNRVDGYTF.

The V call is TRBV6-5, the J call TRBJ1-3; tentative D call: TRBD1 (6 bases). Per the germline V gene, CDR1 is MNHEY and CDR2 is SVGAGI. This CDR3 contains 13 residues. The ends were cut back, 10 bases at V and 5 bases at J, with 15 bases in the middle. For the CDR3, the DNA is TGTGCCACCCGGGGGCCAGGGCGAAACACCATATATTTT. Its translation: CATRGPGRNTIYF.

This chain connects TRBV7-3 to TRBJ2-2; 13 bases map to TRBD2. V lost 3 bases to trimming and J lost 6 bases; unmatched junction nucleotides: 1. This CDR3 spans 15 amino acids. From germline, CDR1 is SGHTA and CDR2 FQGTGA. CDR3: CASSFTSGRAGELFF. DNA for the CDR3: TGTGCCAGCAGCTTCACTAGCGGGAGGGCCGGGGAGCTGTTTTTT.

The chain links TRBV2 to TRBJ1-4, with 7 bases fitting TRBD1. With 5 bases clipped from V and 0 bases from J, the junction kept 18 bases outside the gene matches. Germline V gene data show CDR1 as SNHLY and CDR2 as FYNNEI. The CDR3 has 20 residues. This CDR3 reads CASSLGPFGQARATNEKLFF. In DNA, the CDR3 is TGTGCCAGCAGTTTGGGCCCTTTCGGACAGGCCCGTGCAACTAATGAAAAACTGTTTTTT.

V gene TRBV10-2 combines with J gene TRBJ1-5; no reliable D call. Trimming took off 9 bases at V and 4 bases at J, with 13 bases between the two ends. The CDR3 spans 13 residues. The germline V gene encodes CDR1 WSHSY and CDR2 SAAADI. CDR3 loop: CASKIRENQPQHF. The CDR3 nucleotides are TGCGCCAGTAAGATCCGGGAAAATCAGCCCCAGCATTTT.

On this clone itself: The sample carries other DNA sequences with the same CDR3. V usage is TRBV15 and J usage is TRBJ1-3, with D perhaps matching TRBD1 (5 bases). V was cut by 0 bases and J by 0 bases, with 9 bases left in between. In germline, CDR1 is LNHNV, CDR2 YYDKDF (reference sequence). This CDR3 is 16 amino acids long. CDR3 loop: CATSRDRGHSGNTIYF. CDR3 coding DNA: TGTGCCACCAGCAGAGATCGGGGCCACTCTGGAAACACCATATATTTT.

V gene TRBV29-1 combines with J gene TRBJ1-4, with unresolved D. The V end lost 0 bases, the J end lost 8 bases, and 13 bases lay between the germline ends. Looked up from germline, CDR1 is SQVTM and CDR2 is ANQGSEA. The CDR3 is made up of 14 amino acids. The DNA for the CDR3 is TGCAGCGTTGAAGAGTCGGGCCAAGGGGAAAAACTGTTTTTT. Translated: CSVEESGQGEKLFF.